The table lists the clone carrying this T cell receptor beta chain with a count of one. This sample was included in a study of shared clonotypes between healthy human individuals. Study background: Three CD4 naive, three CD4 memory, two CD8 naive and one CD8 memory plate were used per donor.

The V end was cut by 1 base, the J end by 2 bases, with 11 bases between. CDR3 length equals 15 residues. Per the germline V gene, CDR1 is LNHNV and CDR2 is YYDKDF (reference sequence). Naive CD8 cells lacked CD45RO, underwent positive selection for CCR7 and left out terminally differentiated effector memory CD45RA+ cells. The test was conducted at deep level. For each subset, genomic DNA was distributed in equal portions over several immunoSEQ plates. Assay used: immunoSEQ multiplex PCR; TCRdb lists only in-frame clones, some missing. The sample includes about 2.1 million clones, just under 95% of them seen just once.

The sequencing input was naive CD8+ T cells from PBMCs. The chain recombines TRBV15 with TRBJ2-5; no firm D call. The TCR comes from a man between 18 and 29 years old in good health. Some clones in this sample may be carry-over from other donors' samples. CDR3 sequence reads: CATSRVPFKQETQYF. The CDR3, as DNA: TGTGCCACCAGCAGAGTCCCGTTTAAACAAGAGACCCAGTACTTC.